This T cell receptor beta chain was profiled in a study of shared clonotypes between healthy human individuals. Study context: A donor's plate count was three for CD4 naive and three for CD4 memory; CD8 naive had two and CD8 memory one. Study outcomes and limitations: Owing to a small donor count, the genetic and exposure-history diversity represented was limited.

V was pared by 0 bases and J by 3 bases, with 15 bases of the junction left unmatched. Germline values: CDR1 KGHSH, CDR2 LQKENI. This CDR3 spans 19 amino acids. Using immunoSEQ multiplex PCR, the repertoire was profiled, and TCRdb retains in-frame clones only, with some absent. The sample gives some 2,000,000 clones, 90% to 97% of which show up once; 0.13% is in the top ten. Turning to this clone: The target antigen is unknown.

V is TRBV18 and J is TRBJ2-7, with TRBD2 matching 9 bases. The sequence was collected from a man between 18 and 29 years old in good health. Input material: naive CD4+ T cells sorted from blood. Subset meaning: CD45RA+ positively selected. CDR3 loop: CASSPPTPPGGRALYEQYF. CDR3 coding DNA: TGTGCCAGCTCACCACCGACTCCCCCTGGCGGGAGGGCACTCTACGAGCAGTACTTC.